This T cell receptor beta chain came from a study of regulatory T cells in long-lasting Graves disease. Study-level points and caveats: Persistent disease samples used TRBV28, TRBJ1-2 and TRBJ2-5 preferentially.

J lost 0 bases, V lost 6 bases, and 8 bases had no gene match. Germline CDR1 is MNHNS and CDR2 is SASEGT. CDR3 length: 15 amino acids. Indicated time point: persistent/refractory GD, antithyroid drugs over 5 years with positive TRAb. Generation of the TCR library employed RNA extracted from PBMCs. As regards this clonotype: Its target is not known.

Assembly of TCR beta libraries relied on iRepertoire HTBI primers together with Arm-PCR of CDR3 regions. TCRdb processed the multiplex PCR reads anew with MiXCR; each CDR3 protein has one entry. The sample yields 700,000 or so distinct CDR3 sequences, about 30% seen once. This sequence originates from a female donor with Graves disease. Sequencing used peripheral blood mononuclear cells (PBMCs), obtained when the disease was refractory, from a patient treated with antithyroid drugs. The chain uses TRBV6-1 and TRBJ2-7; TRBD1 matches at 7 bases. As DNA, the CDR3 is TGTGCCAGCAGGACCGGACAGGATCCCTCCTACGAGCAGTACTTC. Translated, it gives CASRTGQDPSYEQYF.